Below, one T cell receptor (beta chain) is given with its context. The data were obtained in a study of blood T cell repertoires in COVID-19. On the study more broadly: Both acute and convalescent COVID-19 samples were obtained from the United States, Italy and Spain. The cDNA or gDNA used as material had been derived from T cells, B-cell-depleted T cells, or PBMCs.

Original handling: Reference gene primer amplification yielded estimated nucleated cell counts. Data came from immunoSEQ multiplex PCR; TCRdb stores just in-frame clones and leaves some out. That table supplies the V and J calls and clone size; D and trimming were determined from the DNA. The data show fewer than 65,000 clones, roughly 89% seen once. This CDR3 contains 14 residues. Trimming took off 5 bases at V and 8 bases at J, with 18 bases between the two ends. Germline-derived CDR1 and CDR2 are MDHEN and SYDVKM. This clonotype originated in a woman of 80 years or more with acute or convalescent COVID-19. Source material: peripheral blood. The chain has TRBV28 and TRBJ1-2; D is perhaps TRBD1 (5 bases). The CDR3 spells CASSAPGGVRGYTF. The CDR3 DNA follows: TGTGCCAGCAGTGCCCCGGGGGGGGTGCGCGGCTACACCTTC.